This TCR beta chain was recorded in a study of T cell repertoires in cytomegalovirus infection. Study overall: Through public TCR beta signatures, both CMV infection and matching HLA type were indicated.

One entry per CDR3 protein, called by TCRdb with MiXCR from the reads. The sample consists of about 260,000 distinct CDR3 sequences, approximately 9% of them appearing once. CDR1 and CDR2 (germline): SGHVS, FQNEAQ. The J segment lost 4 bases and the V segment lost 5 bases, leaving 6 bases of the junction unmatched. This CDR3 has 15 amino acids. The table lists this clonotype with a few counts. The TCR comes from a human donor in good health (CMV status not recorded). Some clones in this sample may be carry-over from other donors' samples. The rearrangement joins TRBV7-8 to TRBJ2-5; 11 positions agree with TRBD2. The specimen sequenced was PBMCs. The CDR3 reads CASSQTGLAGETQYF. The CDR3 region has the DNA TGTGCCAGCAGCCAGACCGGACTAGCGGGAGAGACCCAGTACTTC.